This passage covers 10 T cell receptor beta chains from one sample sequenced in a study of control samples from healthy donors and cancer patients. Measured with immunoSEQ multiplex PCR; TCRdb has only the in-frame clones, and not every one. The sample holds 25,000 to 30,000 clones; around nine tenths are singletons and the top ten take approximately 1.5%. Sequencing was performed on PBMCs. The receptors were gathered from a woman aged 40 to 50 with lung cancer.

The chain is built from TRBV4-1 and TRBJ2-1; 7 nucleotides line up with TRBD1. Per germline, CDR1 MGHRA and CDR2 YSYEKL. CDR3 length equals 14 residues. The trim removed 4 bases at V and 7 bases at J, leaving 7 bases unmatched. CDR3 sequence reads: CASSRPTGKNEQFF. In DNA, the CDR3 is TGCGCCAGCAGCCGCCCGACAGGGAAGAATGAGCAGTTCTTC.

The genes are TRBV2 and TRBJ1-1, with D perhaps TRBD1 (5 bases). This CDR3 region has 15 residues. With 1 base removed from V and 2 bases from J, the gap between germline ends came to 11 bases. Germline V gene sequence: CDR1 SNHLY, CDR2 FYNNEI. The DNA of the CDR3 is TGTGCCAGCAGTGAAGAACTGGGACCCAACACTGAAGCTTTCTTT. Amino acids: CASSEELGPNTEAFF.

The CDR3 reads CASSRVGTSYEQYF. In nucleotides, the CDR3 is TGTGCCAGCTCCCGCGTAGGAACTTCCTACGAGCAGTACTTC. The chain links TRBV18 to TRBJ2-7; D ambiguous. The CDR3 contains 14 residues. The V end lost 6 bases, the J end lost 1 base, and 13 bases lay between the germline ends. Germline CDR1 KGHSH, CDR2 LQKENI.

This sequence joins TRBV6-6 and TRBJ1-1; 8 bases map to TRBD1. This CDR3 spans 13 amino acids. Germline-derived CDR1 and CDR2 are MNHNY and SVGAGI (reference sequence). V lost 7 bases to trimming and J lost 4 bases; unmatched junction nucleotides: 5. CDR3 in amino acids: CASINRGSTEAFF. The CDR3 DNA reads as TGTGCCAGCATCAACAGGGGGAGCACTGAAGCTTTCTTT.

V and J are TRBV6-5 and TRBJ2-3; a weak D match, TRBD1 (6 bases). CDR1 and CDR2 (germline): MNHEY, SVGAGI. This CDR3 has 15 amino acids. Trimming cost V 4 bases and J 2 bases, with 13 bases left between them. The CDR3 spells CASSLGQFFTDTQYF. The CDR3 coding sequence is TGTGCCAGCAGTTTAGGACAGTTTTTCACAGATACGCAGTATTTT.

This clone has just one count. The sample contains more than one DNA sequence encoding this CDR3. CDR3 bases: TGCAGCGTTGAAGCGGGGGGGACAGATACGCAGTATTTT. The encoded protein is CSVEAGGTDTQYF. This chain connects TRBV29-1 to TRBJ2-3; 8 bases agree with TRBD2. With V trimmed by 1 base and J by 3 bases, 0 bases remained unmatched. From germline, CDR1 is SQVTM and CDR2 ANQGSEA. There are 13 residues in the CDR3.

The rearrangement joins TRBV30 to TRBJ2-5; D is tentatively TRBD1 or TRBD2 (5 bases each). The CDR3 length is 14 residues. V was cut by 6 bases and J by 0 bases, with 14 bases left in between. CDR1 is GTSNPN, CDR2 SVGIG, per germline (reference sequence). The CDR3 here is CACIRGPNQETQYF. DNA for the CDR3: TGTGCCTGTATCCGGGGACCCAACCAAGAGACCCAGTACTTC.

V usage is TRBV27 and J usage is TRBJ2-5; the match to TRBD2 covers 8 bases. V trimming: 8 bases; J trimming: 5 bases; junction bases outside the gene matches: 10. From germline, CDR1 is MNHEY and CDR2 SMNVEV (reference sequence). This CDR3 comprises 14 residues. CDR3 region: CASGSAGGEETQYF. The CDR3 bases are TGTGCCAGCGGATCCGCGGGGGGCGAGGAGACCCAGTACTTC.

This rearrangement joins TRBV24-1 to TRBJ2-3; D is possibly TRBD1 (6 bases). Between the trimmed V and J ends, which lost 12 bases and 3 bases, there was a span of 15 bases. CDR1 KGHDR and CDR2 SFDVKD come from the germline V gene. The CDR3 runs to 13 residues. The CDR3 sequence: CASRSGTTDTQYF. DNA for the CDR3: TGTGCCTCCCGTTCCGGGACAACAGATACGCAGTATTTT.

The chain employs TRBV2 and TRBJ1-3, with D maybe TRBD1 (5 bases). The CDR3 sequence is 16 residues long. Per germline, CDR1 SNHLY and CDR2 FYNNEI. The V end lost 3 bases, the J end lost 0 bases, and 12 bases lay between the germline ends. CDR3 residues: CASSEGVSPSGNTIYF. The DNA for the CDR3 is TGTGCCAGCAGTGAGGGGGTCTCCCCCTCTGGAAACACCATATATTTT.